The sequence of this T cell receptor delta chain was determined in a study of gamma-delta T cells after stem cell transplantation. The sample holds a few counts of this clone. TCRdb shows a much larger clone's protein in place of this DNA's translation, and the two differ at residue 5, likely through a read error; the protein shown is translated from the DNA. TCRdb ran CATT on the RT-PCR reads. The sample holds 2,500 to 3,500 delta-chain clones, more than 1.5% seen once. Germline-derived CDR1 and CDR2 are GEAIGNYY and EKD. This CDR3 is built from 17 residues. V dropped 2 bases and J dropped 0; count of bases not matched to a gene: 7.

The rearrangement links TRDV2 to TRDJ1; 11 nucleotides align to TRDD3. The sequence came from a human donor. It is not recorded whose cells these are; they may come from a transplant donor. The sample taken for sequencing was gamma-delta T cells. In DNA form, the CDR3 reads TGTGCCTGTGACATACTGGGGGATAGGGAGTACACCGATAAACTCATCTTT. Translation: CACDILGDREYTDKLIF.